This T cell receptor beta chain was observed in a study of monozygotic twins with inflammatory bowel disease. Study conclusions and caveats: TCRbeta diversity (inverse Simpson) was lower in IBD patients than in healthy co-twins.

Notes on this clonotype: Its antigen is still unknown.

TCRdb re-called the 5' RACE reads and shows each CDR3 protein once, DNA omitted. This table holds some 440,000 distinct CDR3 sequences. The CDR3 is 15 amino acids. Germline-derived CDR1 and CDR2 are DFQATT and SNEGSKA (reference sequence). Sequenced material: blood. This chain connects TRBV20-1 to TRBJ2-7. The source is a human donor with ulcerative colitis or Crohn's disease, or a healthy co-twin of an affected twin (not recorded which). CDR3 sequence reads: CSARDRVAGAYEQYF.